This TCR beta chain was identified during a study of blood T cell repertoires in COVID-19. Turning to the study itself: Spain, Italy and the United States supplied samples that represented acute and convalescent COVID-19.

Per the germline V gene, CDR1 is SGHKS and CDR2 is YYEKEE (reference sequence). The CDR3 sequence is 12 residues long. V shed 4 bases and J shed 6 bases, with 11 bases lying between them. In Seattle, patients joined the study during active infection and were tracked longitudinally. In the study's own analysis: The authors estimated nucleated cell counts from reference gene primer amplification. Data came from immunoSEQ multiplex PCR; TCRdb stores just in-frame clones and leaves some out. V, J and clone size are those of that table, while D and trimming were read from the DNA. The profile shows approximately 340,000 clones, approximately 88% of them singletons.

The genes are TRBV5-5 and TRBJ2-7; D is perhaps TRBD2 (6 bases). Sequencing input: peripheral blood. The TCR originated in a young man with COVID-19, enrolled during active disease. DNA of the CDR3: TGTGCCAGCAGCCCCTACGGGGGCGAGCAGTACTTC. Its translation is CASSPYGGEQYF.